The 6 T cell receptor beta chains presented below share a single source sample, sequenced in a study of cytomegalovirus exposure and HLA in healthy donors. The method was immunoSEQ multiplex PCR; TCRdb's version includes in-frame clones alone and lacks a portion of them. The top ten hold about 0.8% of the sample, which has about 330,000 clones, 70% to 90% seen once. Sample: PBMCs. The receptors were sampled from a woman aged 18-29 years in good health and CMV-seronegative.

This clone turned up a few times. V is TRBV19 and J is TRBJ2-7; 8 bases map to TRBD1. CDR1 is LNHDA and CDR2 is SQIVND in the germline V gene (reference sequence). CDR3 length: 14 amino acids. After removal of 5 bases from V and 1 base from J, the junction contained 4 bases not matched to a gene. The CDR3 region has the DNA TGTGCCAGTAGTGTGAACAGGGGGTCCTACGAGCAGTACTTC. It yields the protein CASSVNRGSYEQYF.

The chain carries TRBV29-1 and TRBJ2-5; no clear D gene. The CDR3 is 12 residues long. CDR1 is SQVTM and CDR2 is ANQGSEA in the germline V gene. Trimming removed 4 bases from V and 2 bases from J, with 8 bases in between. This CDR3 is CSVGAMQETQYF. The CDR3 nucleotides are TGCAGCGTTGGCGCTATGCAAGAGACCCAGTACTTC.

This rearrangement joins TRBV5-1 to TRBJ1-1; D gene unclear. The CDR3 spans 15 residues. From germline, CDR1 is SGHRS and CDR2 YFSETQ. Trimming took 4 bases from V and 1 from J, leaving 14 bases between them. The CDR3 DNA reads TGCGCCAGCAGCAGAGAAGGCGGATCGAACACTGAAGCTTTCTTT. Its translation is CASSREGGSNTEAFF.

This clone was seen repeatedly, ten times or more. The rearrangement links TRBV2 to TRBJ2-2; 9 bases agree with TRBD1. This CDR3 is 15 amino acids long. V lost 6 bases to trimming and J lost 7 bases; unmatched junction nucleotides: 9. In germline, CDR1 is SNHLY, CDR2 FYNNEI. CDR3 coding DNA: TGTGCCAGCAGCTATCCGGGACAGGGTAACGGGGAGCTGTTTTTT. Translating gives CASSYPGQGNGELFF.

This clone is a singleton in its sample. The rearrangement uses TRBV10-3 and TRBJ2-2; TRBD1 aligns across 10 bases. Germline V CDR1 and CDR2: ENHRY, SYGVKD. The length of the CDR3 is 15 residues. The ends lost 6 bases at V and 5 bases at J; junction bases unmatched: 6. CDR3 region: CAISLRDRGTGELFF. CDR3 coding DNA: TGTGCCATCAGCCTCCGGGACAGGGGTACCGGGGAGCTGTTTTTT.

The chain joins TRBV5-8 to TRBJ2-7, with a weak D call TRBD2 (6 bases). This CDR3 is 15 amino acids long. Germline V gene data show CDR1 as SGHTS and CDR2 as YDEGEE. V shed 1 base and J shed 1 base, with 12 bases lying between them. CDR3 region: CASSLYSRGSYEQYF. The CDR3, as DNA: TGTGCCAGCAGCTTGTACTCGCGGGGATCCTACGAGCAGTACTTC.